These 10 T cell receptor beta chains were all obtained from the same sample, sequenced in a study of cytomegalovirus exposure and HLA in healthy donors. Sequenced by immunoSEQ multiplex PCR; TCRdb stores in-frame clones only, minus some. The data show roughly 100,000 clones, about 85% seen once. The sequenced sample consisted of PBMCs. The receptors shown here come from a woman aged 18 to 35 in good health and CMV-seropositive.

The chain couples TRBV5-4 to TRBJ1-6; D might be TRBD1 (5 bases). The CDR3 consists of 13 residues. Germline V CDR1 and CDR2: SGHNT, YYREEE (reference sequence). V dropped 0 bases and J dropped 10 bases, with 8 bases sitting between them. CDR3 amino acids: CASSLGGGSPLHF. CDR3 DNA: TGTGCCAGCAGCTTGGGTGGGGGGTCACCCCTCCACTTT.

This chain connects TRBV12-2 to TRBJ1-1. TRBV12-2 counts as a pseudogene. The CDR3 sequence is 14 residues long. Here the CDR3 DNA reads TGTGCAAGTCGCTTGAGAGTCGAGAACACTGAAGCTTTCTTT. Amino acid sequence: CASRLRVENTEAFF.

The chain links TRBV6-5 to TRBJ2-2, with D possibly TRBD1 on 6 matching bases. The CDR3 extends over 14 amino acids. Germline lookup yields CDR1 MNHEY and CDR2 SVGAGI. The V end was cut by 6 bases, the J end by 4 bases, with 12 bases between. DNA for the CDR3: TGTGCCAGCAGCAGGGGTTCCCGCACCGGGGAGCTGTTTTTT. It specifies CASSRGSRTGELFF.

The chain has TRBV10-1 and TRBJ1-1; weak D call: TRBD1 (6 bases). V was cut by 6 bases and J by 4 bases, with 12 bases left in between. The CDR3 extends over 13 amino acids. Germline CDR1 and CDR2: WNHNN and SYGVQD (reference sequence). Written as DNA, the CDR3 is TGCGCCAGCAGGGAACAGGGAACCACTGAAGCTTTCTTT. Translated, it gives CASREQGTTEAFF.

CDR3 DNA: TGCGCCAGCAGCCAAGGACTAGCGGGACACACCGGGGAGCTGTTTTTT. Translating gives CASSQGLAGHTGELFF. The chain combines TRBV4-1 with TRBJ2-2; TRBD2 matches 11 bases. Trimming removed 1 base from V and 3 bases from J; junction bases left unmatched: 1. The CDR3 contains 16 residues. Germline V gene lookup returns CDR1 MGHRA and CDR2 YSYEKL.

This chain joins TRBV14 and TRBJ1-2; D is unclear. The CDR3 loop spans 14 amino acids. Between the trimmed V and J ends, which lost 0 bases and 6 bases, there was a span of 11 bases. Germline V CDR1 and CDR2: SGHDN, FVKESK. CDR3 in DNA: TGTGCCAGCAGCCAAGATTTGAGGATTCATGGCTACACCTTC. It is translated as CASSQDLRIHGYTF.

The chain is built from TRBV28 and TRBJ2-1; the match to TRBD2 covers 12 bases. The V and J ends lost 5 bases and 10 bases, in that order; junction bases with no gene match: 9. The CDR3 has 15 amino acids. Germline assignment: CDR1 MDHEN and CDR2 SYDVKM. CDR3 sequence reads: CASSPLAGGGGEQFF. DNA of the CDR3: TGTGCCAGCAGTCCGCTAGCGGGAGGGGGCGGGGAGCAGTTCTTC.

This rearrangement joins TRBV27 to TRBJ1-2; TRBD1 agrees at 7 bases. The length of the CDR3 is 15 residues. Trimming at V came to 3 bases and at J to 7 bases, leaving 11 bases not matched to a gene. Germline lookup yields CDR1 MNHEY and CDR2 SMNVEV (reference sequence). CDR3 sequence: CASSFRGEEDGGYTF. The CDR3 DNA reads TGTGCCAGCAGTTTCAGGGGGGAGGAGGATGGTGGCTACACCTTC.

This sequence joins TRBV12-5 and TRBJ1-2, with unresolved D. From germline, CDR1 is LGHNT and CDR2 FRNRAP. This CDR3 region has 17 residues. V gave up 1 base and J gave up 5 bases, with 20 bases separating them. The DNA for the CDR3 is TGTGCTAGTGGTTTGGGTAGGGCTAGCGGTTCGGGGTATGGCTACACCTTC. Its translation: CASGLGRASGSGYGYTF.

The CDR3 DNA reads TGTGCCGCTCAGGACAGGGTGAATTCACCCCTCCACTTT. Encoded protein: CAAQDRVNSPLHF. The chain is built from TRBV2 and TRBJ1-6, with 8 bases lining up with TRBD1. The length of the CDR3 is 13 residues. The germline V gene has CDR1 SNHLY and CDR2 FYNNEI. The junction had 7 bases not matched to a gene; V was cut back by 11 bases and J by 7 bases. Using reference TRBV2 and TRBJ1-6 for the parts outside the CDR3, the full variable domain is EPEVTQTPSHQVTQMGQEVILRCVPISNHLYFYWYRQILGQKVEFLVSFYNNEISEKSEIFDDQFSVERPDGSNFTLKIRSTKLEDSAMYFCAAQDRVNSPLHFGNGTRLTVT.